This TCR beta chain appears in the sequencing data of a study of T cell repertoires in cytomegalovirus infection. MiXCR was run by TCRdb on the reads, yielding one entry per CDR3 protein. Here the sample spans some 390,000 distinct CDR3 sequences, around a sixth being singletons. CDR3 length equals 15 residues. V was pared by 5 bases and J by 7 bases, with 7 bases of the junction left unmatched. The germline gives CDR1 SGHTA, CDR2 FQGNSA. The sample holds many counts of this clonotype. The source is a human donor in good health (CMV status not recorded). Some clones in this sample may be carry-over from other donors' samples. The genes are TRBV7-2 and TRBJ1-6; 8 positions agree with TRBD1. Sequencing was carried out using PBMCs. The CDR3 here is CASSPDRAKNSPLHF. Here the CDR3 DNA reads TGTGCCAGCAGCCCGGACAGGGCTAAGAATTCACCCCTCCACTTT.